The 22 T cell receptor beta chains presented below share a single source sample, sequenced in a study of blood T cell repertoires in COVID-19. Clones were sequenced by immunoSEQ multiplex PCR, and TCRdb holds only the in-frame ones, with some missing. Here the sample spans approximately 94,000 clones, more than 65% being singletons. The sample taken for sequencing was peripheral blood. These receptors were taken from a man in his 70s with active or convalescent COVID-19.

The gene calls are TRBV6-2 or TRBV6-3 and TRBJ1-2, with D unresolved. This CDR3 is built from 17 residues. Per germline, CDR1 MNHEY and CDR2 SVGEGT. Deletions cut 0 bases from V and 0 bases from J, with 14 bases between. The chain's CDR3 is CASSYSAKRNANYGYTF. The CDR3 region has the DNA TGTGCCAGCAGTTACTCCGCCAAGCGGAACGCTAACTATGGCTACACCTTC.

In DNA form, the CDR3 reads TGTGCCAGCAGCCAAGATACGCCGGGGGAGGAGACCCAGTACTTC. Translating it yields CASSQDTPGEETQYF. The rearrangement links TRBV3-1 (or the pseudogene TRBV3-2) to TRBJ2-5, with D possibly TRBD2 on 6 matching bases. Trimming cost V 0 bases and J 5 bases, with 13 bases left between them. CDR3 length equals 15 residues. CDR1 and CDR2 (germline): LGHDT, YNNKEL (reference sequence).

This clone was seen only a few times. The chain recombines TRBV30 with TRBJ1-1, with 7 nucleotides matching TRBD1. Germline loops: CDR1 GTSNPN, CDR2 SVGIG (reference sequence). CDR3 length: 16 amino acids. Losses at the gene ends were 0 bases for V and 0 bases for J; bases not matched to a gene: 7. The CDR3: CAWSVKGAVMNTEAFF. CDR3 DNA sequence: TGTGCCTGGAGTGTTAAGGGGGCGGTCATGAACACTGAAGCTTTCTTT.

The V call is TRBV5-1, the J call TRBJ2-7; TRBD2 agrees at 7 bases. CDR1 is SGHRS, CDR2 YFSETQ, per germline. The CDR3 spans 13 residues. Trimming cost V 0 bases and J 4 bases; bases outside gene matches: 1. In nucleotides, the CDR3 is TGCGCCAGCAGCTTGGCCGGGAGGTACGAGCAGTACTTC. Its protein is CASSLAGRYEQYF.

V and J are TRBV6-1 and TRBJ1-6; D not certain. Germline CDR1 is MNHNS and CDR2 is SASEGT. The CDR3 is 15 residues long. Trimming pared 1 base from V and 5 bases from J, leaving 9 bases between. CDR3 loop: CASSEGMQNNSPLHF. CDR3 nucleotides: TGTGCCAGCAGTGAAGGAATGCAGAATAATTCACCCCTCCACTTT.

Points on this clone: One end of the junction fails to match germline, which may point to a read error. The V call is TRBV7-9, the J call TRBJ2-1; a weak D match, TRBD2 (6 bases). In germline, CDR1 is SEHNR, CDR2 FQNEAQ (reference sequence). CDR3 length: 16 amino acids. CDR3 sequence (DNA): TGTGCCAGCAGCCCCCTTGGTGGGAGGTCCTTCAATGAGCAGTTCTTC. It specifies CASSPLGGRSFNEQFF.

V gene TRBV5-1 combines with J gene TRBJ1-3; unclear D gene. Germline assignment: CDR1 SGHRS and CDR2 YFSETQ. This CDR3 has 11 residues. CDR3 sequence: CACGSGNTIYF. The CDR3 region has the DNA TGCGCGTGCGGCTCTGGAAACACCATATATTTT.

J is TRBJ1-1 and V is TRBV7-5. TRBV7-5 is labeled a pseudogene. This CDR3 contains 18 residues. This chain's CDR3 is CVRSLVGGAEGMNTEAFF. In DNA, the CDR3 is TGTGTCAGAAGCTTAGTAGGGGGGGCAGAGGGAATGAACACTGAAGCTTTCTTT.

This chain uses TRBV4-2 with TRBJ2-5; 8 nucleotides line up with TRBD2. Germline assignment: CDR1 LGHNA and CDR2 YNFKEQ. This CDR3 contains 14 residues. J gave up 3 bases and V 4 bases, and 4 bases lay outside the gene matches. The CDR3 nucleotides are TGTGCCAGCAGCCCCTTTAGCGGGGAAGAGACCCAGTACTTC. It is translated as CASSPFSGEETQYF.

This clone was seen just once. The chain has TRBV6-5 and TRBJ1-5; 10 nucleotides agree with TRBD1. The germline CDR1 and CDR2 sequences are MNHEY and SVGAGI. This CDR3 has 15 amino acids. J was trimmed by 7 bases and V by 0 bases; bases with no gene match: 3. The CDR3 DNA follows: TGTGCCAGCAGTTACTCGGGGACAGGGGACCAGCCCCAGCATTTT. It translates to CASSYSGTGDQPQHF.

J is TRBJ2-7 and V is TRBV24-1; TRBD1 matches 9 bases. Germline V gives CDR1 KGHDR, CDR2 SFDVKD. This CDR3 comprises 15 residues. The V segment lost 2 bases and the J segment 5 bases; nucleotides outside the gene matches: 6. In DNA form, the CDR3 reads TGTGCCACCAGTGATTCCCCGGGACAGGGAGACGAGCAGTACTTC. This gives the protein CATSDSPGQGDEQYF.

The J gene is TRBJ2-4, the V gene TRBV3-1 (or the pseudogene TRBV3-2); 13 bases line up with TRBD2. There are 20 residues in the CDR3. The V segment lost 1 base and the J segment 2 bases; nucleotides outside the gene matches: 11. CDR1 and CDR2 from the germline V gene are LGHDT and YNNKEL (reference sequence). CDR3 DNA sequence: TGTGCCAGCAGCCAAGGATGGAAACTAGCGGGGGGGCCGCCCAAAAACATTCAGTACTTC. This encodes CASSQGWKLAGGPPKNIQYF.

CDR3 loop: CASSHTTSGVGTDTQYF. Here the CDR3 DNA reads TGTGCCAGCAGCCACACAACAAGCGGGGTGGGTACAGATACGCAGTATTTT. J is TRBJ2-3 and V is TRBV3-1 (or the pseudogene TRBV3-2); 7 bases agree with TRBD2. The CDR3 is made up of 17 amino acids. V lost 3 bases to trimming and J lost 3 bases; unmatched junction nucleotides: 12. Per the germline V gene, CDR1 is LGHDT and CDR2 is YNNKEL (reference sequence).

V usage is TRBV28 and J usage is TRBJ2-7; D ambiguous. CDR3 length: 12 residues. The germline gives CDR1 MDHEN, CDR2 SYDVKM. Deletions cut 4 bases from V and 3 bases from J, with 7 bases between. In nucleotides, the CDR3 is TGTGCCAGCAGTTCTTTCTTCTACGAGCAGTACTTC. This encodes CASSSFFYEQYF.

The V gene is TRBV5-4, the J gene TRBJ1-2; the D gene is possibly TRBD1 (5 bases). Germline assignment: CDR1 SGHNT and CDR2 YYREEE (reference sequence). This CDR3 contains 15 residues. With 7 bases removed from V and 2 bases from J, the gap between germline ends came to 18 bases. The CDR3 coding sequence is TGTGCCAGCCGCCCGGGAGGGGCCCTGAACTATGGCTACACCTTC. It is translated as CASRPGGALNYGYTF. The entire variable domain, with the rest obtained from reference TRBV5-4 and TRBJ1-2, is as follows: ETGVTQSPTHLIKTRGQQVTLRCSSQSGHNTVSWYQQALGQGPQFIFQYYREEENGRGNFPPRFSGLQFPNYSSELNVNALELDDSALYLCASRPGGALNYGYTFGSGTRLTVV.

This chain links TRBV12-3 or TRBV12-4 with TRBJ1-2, with D uncertain. The CDR3 length is 13 residues. The V end lost 3 bases, the J end lost 8 bases, and 13 bases lay between the germline ends. The CDR3 DNA is TGTGCCAGCAGTTTTGAAGGAGTTCACGGCTACACCTTC. Translation: CASSFEGVHGYTF.

This clone appeared a few times. The chain is built from TRBV19 and TRBJ2-1, with a tentative D call TRBD1 (6 bases). This CDR3 is 15 amino acids long. Germline lookup yields CDR1 LNHDA and CDR2 SQIVND (reference sequence). Deletions cut 5 bases from V and 4 bases from J, with 15 bases between. The CDR3 region is CASSFRGWGYNEQFF. Written as DNA, the CDR3 is TGTGCCAGTAGTTTCAGGGGCTGGGGATACAATGAGCAGTTCTTC.

This rearrangement joins TRBV2 to TRBJ2-1, with 14 bases aligning to TRBD2. Per the germline V gene, CDR1 is SNHLY and CDR2 is FYNNEI. J was trimmed by 2 bases and V by 7 bases; bases with no gene match: 7. CDR3 length equals 17 residues. For the CDR3, the DNA is TGTGCCAGCATATCCGGGACTAGCGGGAGTACCTACAATGAGCAGTTCTTC. Translation gives CASISGTSGSTYNEQFF.

The gene calls are TRBV7-8 and TRBJ1-5, with 8 bases aligning to TRBD1. V lost 5 bases and J lost 6; bases outside the gene matches: 12. The CDR3 contains 16 residues. CDR1 and CDR2 (germline): SGHVS, FQNEAQ. The chain's CDR3 is CASSPGAQGVGQPQHF. The CDR3 DNA follows: TGTGCCAGCAGCCCGGGGGCACAGGGGGTGGGTCAGCCCCAGCATTTT.

This clone was seen a handful of times. The rearrangement links TRBV19 to TRBJ1-3; 8 bases map to TRBD1. Germline lookup yields CDR1 LNHDA and CDR2 SQIVND (reference sequence). Trimming at V came to 7 bases and at J to 2 bases, leaving 4 bases not matched to a gene. The CDR3 runs 14 residues. CDR3 DNA sequence: TGTGCCAGTACCGTACAGGGGGCTGGAAACACCATATATTTT. It yields the protein CASTVQGAGNTIYF.

V gene TRBV6-5 combines with J gene TRBJ1-3; D may be TRBD1 (6 bases). This CDR3 is built from 15 residues. CDR1 and CDR2 from the germline V gene are MNHEY and SVGAGI. The germline V and J ends were trimmed by 0 bases and 2 bases, with 8 bases remaining between them. The CDR3 nucleotides read TGTGCCAGCAGTTACTCGAAGGGGGCTGGAAACACCATATATTTT. This encodes CASSYSKGAGNTIYF.

This clone was recorded a few times. The CDR3 loop reads CAIRGQGWETQYF. The DNA for the CDR3 is TGTGCCATCAGAGGACAGGGTTGGGAGACCCAGTACTTC. The rearrangement joins TRBV28 to TRBJ2-5; 8 bases align to TRBD1. Germline lookup yields CDR1 MDHEN and CDR2 SYDVKM. The CDR3 is 13 amino acids. V was clipped by 10 bases and J by 5 bases; unmatched bases: 9.